This T cell receptor beta chain was recovered during a study of T-cell memory formation after mild COVID-19. Using its own MiXCR run on the 5' RACE reads, TCRdb lists one record per CDR3 protein. This table holds roughly 580,000 distinct CDR3 sequences, more than 15% found once. The germline V and J ends were trimmed by 1 base and 0 bases, with 10 bases remaining between them. CDR1 and CDR2 from the germline V gene are SGHDN and FVKESK. The CDR3 covers 16 residues. There are a few counts of this clonotype. This TCR was recovered from an adult woman who had mild COVID-19 (a few samples of this study predate the infection). Cell type and time point are not known. The rearrangement uses TRBV14 and TRBJ2-1; D may correspond to TRBD1 or TRBD2 (5 bases each). The sample was PBMCs or a T cell subset sorted from them (not recorded which). CDR3 sequence: CASSQGGATSYNEQFF. In DNA, the CDR3 is TGTGCCAGCAGCCAAGGAGGGGCCACCTCCTACAATGAGCAGTTCTTC.